A single sample gave rise to the 2 T cell receptor beta chains below, sequenced in a study of Graves' ophthalmopathy and Graves' hyperthyroidism. RNA transcripts served as template for amplifying TCR beta CDR3 sequences. The first round was an RT-PCR with HTBI primers, and the second round was a multiplex PCR. TCRdb used MiXCR to reprocess the multiplex PCR reads, holding one entry per CDR3 protein. The sample holds 400,000 or so distinct CDR3 sequences, about 16% seen once. Sequenced input: peripheral blood. Receptor source: a woman under 30 with stable Graves' hyperthyroidism.

This clonotype was seen a few times. The chain has TRBV10-3 and TRBJ2-5; a possible D gene is TRBD1 (5 bases). With 6 bases removed from V and 2 bases from J, the gap between germline ends came to 19 bases. Germline V gene data show CDR1 as ENHRY and CDR2 as SYGVKD. The CDR3 loop spans 16 amino acids. CDR3 amino acids: CAISGFGRASQETQYF. DNA for the CDR3: TGTGCCATCAGCGGATTTGGCAGGGCATCGCAAGAGACCCAGTACTTC.

The chain couples TRBV20-1 to TRBJ1-1; D is undetermined. Trimming stripped 0 bases from V and 4 bases from J, with 6 bases between. CDR3 length equals 12 residues. Germline V gene sequence: CDR1 DFQATT, CDR2 SNEGSKA (reference sequence). CDR3 region: CSARDETTEAFF. For the CDR3, the DNA is TGCAGTGCTAGAGATGAGACCACTGAAGCTTTCTTT.